This T cell receptor beta chain is drawn from a study of OX40 agonist ivuxolimab in advanced cancers. Method: immunoSEQ multiplex PCR; TCRdb's copy keeps in-frame clones and lacks some. The sample lists some 64,000 clones; 83% were seen once. The ends lost 0 bases at V and 5 bases at J; junction bases unmatched: 8. Germline V gene sequence: CDR1 GTSNPN, CDR2 SVGIG (reference sequence). This CDR3 has 15 amino acids. The chain employs TRBV30 and TRBJ2-5; TRBD2 aligns across 8 bases. The TCR was taken from an adult with an advanced solid tumor such as melanoma, head and neck, liver or kidney cancer. The specimen was CD4+ or CD8+ T cells sorted from blood, collected in a trial of the OX40 agonist ivuxolimab. The CDR3: CAWSVFGGVAETQYF. The CDR3 DNA reads as TGTGCCTGGAGTGTTTTCGGGGGGGTGGCCGAGACCCAGTACTTC. Combining the CDR3 with reference TRBV30 and TRBJ2-5 gives the whole variable domain SQTIHQWPATLVQPVGSPLSLECTVEGTSNPNLYWYRQAAGRGLQLLFYSVGIGQISSEVPQNLSASRPQDRQFILSSKKLLLSDSGFYLCAWSVFGGVAETQYFGPGTRLLVL.